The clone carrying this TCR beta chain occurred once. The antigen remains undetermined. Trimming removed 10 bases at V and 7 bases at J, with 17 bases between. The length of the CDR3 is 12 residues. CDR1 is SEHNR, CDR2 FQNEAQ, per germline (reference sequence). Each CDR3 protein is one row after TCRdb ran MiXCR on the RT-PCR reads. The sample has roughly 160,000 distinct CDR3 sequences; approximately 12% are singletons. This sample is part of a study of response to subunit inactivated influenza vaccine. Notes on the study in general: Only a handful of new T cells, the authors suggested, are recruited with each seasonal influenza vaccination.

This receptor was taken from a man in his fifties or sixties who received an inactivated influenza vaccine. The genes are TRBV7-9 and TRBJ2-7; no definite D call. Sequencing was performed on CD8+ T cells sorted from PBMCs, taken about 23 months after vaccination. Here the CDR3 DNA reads TGTGCCACCATCTCATACGGGCGGGAGCAGTACTTC. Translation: CATISYGREQYF.